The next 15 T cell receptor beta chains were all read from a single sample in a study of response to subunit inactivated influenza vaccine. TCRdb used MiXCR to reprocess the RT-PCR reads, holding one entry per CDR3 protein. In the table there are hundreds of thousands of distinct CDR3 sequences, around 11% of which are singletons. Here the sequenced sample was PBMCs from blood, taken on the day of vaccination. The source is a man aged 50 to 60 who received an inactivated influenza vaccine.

The CDR3 coding sequence is TGTGCCAGCAGTACCCCCCATGAGCAGTTCTTC. Its protein is CASSTPHEQFF. V gene TRBV12-3 or TRBV12-4 combines with J gene TRBJ2-1; no firm D call. Trimming pared 5 bases from V and 8 bases from J, leaving 7 bases between. There are 11 residues in the CDR3.

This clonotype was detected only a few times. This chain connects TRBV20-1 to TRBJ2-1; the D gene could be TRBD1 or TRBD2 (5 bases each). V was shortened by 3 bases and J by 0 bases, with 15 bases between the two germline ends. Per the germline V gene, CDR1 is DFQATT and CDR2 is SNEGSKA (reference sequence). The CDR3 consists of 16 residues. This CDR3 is CSASGSGTGSYNEQFF. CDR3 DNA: TGCAGTGCTAGCGGAAGCGGAACAGGCTCCTACAATGAGCAGTTCTTC.

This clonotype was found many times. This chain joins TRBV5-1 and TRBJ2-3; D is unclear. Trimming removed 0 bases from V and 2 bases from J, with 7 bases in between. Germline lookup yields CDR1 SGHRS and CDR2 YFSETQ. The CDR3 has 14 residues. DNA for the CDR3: TGCGCCAGCAGCTTGGGTCAGGCCACAGATACGCAGTATTTT. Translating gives CASSLGQATDTQYF.

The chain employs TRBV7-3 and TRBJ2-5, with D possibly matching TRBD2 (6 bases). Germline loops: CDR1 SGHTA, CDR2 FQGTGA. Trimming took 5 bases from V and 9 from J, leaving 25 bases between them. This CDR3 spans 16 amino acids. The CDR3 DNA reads TGTGCCAGCAGCCATACCGCCCCCGGGACTCCCATGGCCCAGTACTTC. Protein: CASSHTAPGTPMAQYF.

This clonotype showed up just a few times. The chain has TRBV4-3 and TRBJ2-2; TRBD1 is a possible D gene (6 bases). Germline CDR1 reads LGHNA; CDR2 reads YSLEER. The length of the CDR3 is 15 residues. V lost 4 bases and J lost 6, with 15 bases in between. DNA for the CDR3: TGCGCCAGCAGCCTAGAGACAGGCTCTGCCGGGGAGCTGTTTTTT. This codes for CASSLETGSAGELFF.

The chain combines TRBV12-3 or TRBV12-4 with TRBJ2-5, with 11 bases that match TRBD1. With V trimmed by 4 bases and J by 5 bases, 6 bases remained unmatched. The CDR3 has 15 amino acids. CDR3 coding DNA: TGTGCCAGCAGTTCCCGGACAGGGGGCTTGGAGACCCAGTACTTC. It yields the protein CASSSRTGGLETQYF.

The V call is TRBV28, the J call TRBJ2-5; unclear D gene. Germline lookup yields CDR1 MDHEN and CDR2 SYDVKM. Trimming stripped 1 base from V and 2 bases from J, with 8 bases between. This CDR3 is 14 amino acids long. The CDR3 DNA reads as TGTGCCAGCAGTTTATTACGTCAGCAAGAGACCCAGTACTTC. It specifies CASSLLRQQETQYF.

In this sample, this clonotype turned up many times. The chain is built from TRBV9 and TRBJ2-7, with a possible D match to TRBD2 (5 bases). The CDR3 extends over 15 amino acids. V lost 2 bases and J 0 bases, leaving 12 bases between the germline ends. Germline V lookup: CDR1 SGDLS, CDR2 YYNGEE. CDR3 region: CASSVAAGLSYEQYF. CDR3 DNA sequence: TGTGCCAGCAGCGTCGCTGCGGGCCTCTCCTACGAGCAGTACTTC.

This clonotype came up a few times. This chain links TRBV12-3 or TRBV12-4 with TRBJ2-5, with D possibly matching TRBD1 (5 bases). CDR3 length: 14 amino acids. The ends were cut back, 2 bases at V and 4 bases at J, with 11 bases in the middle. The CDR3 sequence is CASSLRQGIETQYF. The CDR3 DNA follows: TGTGCCAGCAGTTTACGGCAGGGAATAGAGACCCAGTACTTC.

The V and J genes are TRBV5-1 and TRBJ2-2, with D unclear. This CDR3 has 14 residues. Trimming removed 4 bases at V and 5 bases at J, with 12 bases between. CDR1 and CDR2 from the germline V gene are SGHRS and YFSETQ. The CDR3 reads CASSPSSATGELFF. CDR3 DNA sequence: TGCGCCAGCAGCCCCTCCAGCGCGACCGGGGAGCTGTTTTTT.

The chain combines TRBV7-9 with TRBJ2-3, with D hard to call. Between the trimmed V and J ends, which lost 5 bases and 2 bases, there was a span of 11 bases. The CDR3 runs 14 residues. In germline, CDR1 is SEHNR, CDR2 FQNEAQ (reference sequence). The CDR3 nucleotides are TGTGCCAGCAGCCCCCTCCGCCCCACAGATACGCAGTATTTT. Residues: CASSPLRPTDTQYF.

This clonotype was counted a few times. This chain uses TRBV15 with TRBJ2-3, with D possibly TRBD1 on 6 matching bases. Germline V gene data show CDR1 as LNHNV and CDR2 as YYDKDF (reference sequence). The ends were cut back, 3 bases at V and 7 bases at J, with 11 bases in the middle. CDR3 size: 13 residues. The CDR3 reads CATSRDRDNTQYF. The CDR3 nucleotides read TGTGCCACCAGCAGGGACAGAGATAATACGCAGTATTTT.

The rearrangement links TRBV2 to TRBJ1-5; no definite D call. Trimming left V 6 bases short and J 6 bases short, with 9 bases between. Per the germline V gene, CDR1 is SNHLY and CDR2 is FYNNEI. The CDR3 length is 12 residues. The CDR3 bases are TGTGCCAGCAGCGGTAGCGCTCAGCCCCAGCATTTT. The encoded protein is CASSGSAQPQHF.

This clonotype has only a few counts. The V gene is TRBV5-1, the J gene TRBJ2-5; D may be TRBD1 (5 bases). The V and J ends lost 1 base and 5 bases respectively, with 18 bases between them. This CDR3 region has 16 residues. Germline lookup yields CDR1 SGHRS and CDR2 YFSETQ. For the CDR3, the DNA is TGCGCCAGCAGCTTGATTGGGGCAGACTTTTCGGAGACCCAGTACTTC. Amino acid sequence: CASSLIGADFSETQYF.

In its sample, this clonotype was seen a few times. The CDR3 coding sequence is TGTGCCAGCAGTAAAAAGACAGGATGGGGGAACATTCAGTACTTC. It translates to CASSKKTGWGNIQYF. V usage is TRBV12-3 or TRBV12-4 and J usage is TRBJ2-4; maybe TRBD1 (6 bases). The CDR3 length is 15 residues. The V gene lost 5 bases and the J gene lost 7 bases, with 18 bases spanning the gap.